Listed below are T cell receptor beta chains from one sample, sequenced in a study of early T cells in non-severe SARS-CoV-2 infection. TCRdb independently ran MiXCR on the 5' RACE reads; one entry per CDR3 protein. The sample lists 100,000 or so distinct CDR3 sequences, around 17% seen once, with around 5% in the top ten. Source: whole blood, taken at baseline. Receptors originate from an adult who was a healthcare worker with PCR-confirmed SARS-CoV-2 infection or an uninfected control (not recorded which). Each CDR3 is given with its conserved first and last residue. The D gene is left open where the match is weak. Clone size is stated in some rows and not others, as once, few, many or a class when expanded.

>TRBD2|.|TRBJ2-2|TRBV4-1
TGCGCCAGCAGCCCTACTAGCGGGAGTGGGACCGGGGAGCTGTTTTTT
CASSPTSGSGTGELFF
>.|.|TRBJ2-1|TRBV20-1
TGCAGTGCTAGCTTTGGCGCACGGGGGAATGAGCAGTTCTTC
CSASFGARGNEQFF
>.|.|TRBJ2-3|TRBV28
TGTGCCAGCACCCCCGGGGGCCATGGGACAGATACGCAGTATTTT
CASTPGGHGTDTQYF
>.|.|TRBJ1-1|TRBV20-1
TGCAGTGCTAGGTCTGAAGCTTTCTTT
CSARSEAFF
>.|few|TRBJ1-6|TRBV7-9
TGTGCCAGCAGCTTAGCGTTGGTTGATAATTCACCCCTCCACTTT
CASSLALVDNSPLHF
>.|.|TRBJ2-4|TRBV7-9
TGTGCCAGCAGCCAAGGGGCGGGCGAAGCCAAAAACATTCAGTACTTC
CASSQGAGEAKNIQYF
>TRBD2|many|TRBJ2-1|TRBV6-7
TGTGCCAGCAGTCATCGAAAACCGGGACTAGCTTGTGATGAGCAGTTCTTC
CASSHRKPGLACDEQFF
>.|many|TRBJ2-3|TRBV28
TGTGCCAGCAGTTTAGGGGTTGATACGCAGTATTTT
CASSLGVDTQYF
>.|.|TRBJ1-2|TRBV3-1
TGTGCCAGCAGCCAAGAGGGAAGCTACACCTTC
CASSQEGSYTF
>.|.|TRBJ2-7|TRBV20-1
TGCAGTGCCCGACATAAGAGCTCCTACGAGCAGTACTTC
CSARHKSSYEQYF
>TRBD1|few|TRBJ2-1|TRBV18
TGTGCCAGCTCACCGGGACAGCACTATGAGCAGTTCTTC
CASSPGQHYEQFF
>.|few|TRBJ1-3|TRBV18
TGTGCCAGCTCACCAGAGGAGGGTGGAAACACCATATATTTT
CASSPEEGGNTIYF
>.|.|TRBJ2-3|TRBV5-4
TGTGCCAGCAGCTTGGGGGGGGCTCCCCTGTTTGAGCAGTATTTT
CASSLGGAPLFEQYF
>TRBD2|few|TRBJ2-4|TRBV20-1
TGTGCGCTAGCGGGAGGGCTAGCCAAAAACATTCAGTACTTC
CALAGGLAKNIQYF
>.|.|TRBJ2-1|TRBV5-6
TGTGCCAGCAGCTCCCTCCCTAGCTACAATGAGCAGTTCTTC
CASSSLPSYNEQFF
>TRBD2|.|TRBJ2-1|TRBV24-1
TGTGCCACCGGGCGGGGGTCCTACAATGAGCAGTTCTTC
CATGRGSYNEQFF
>TRBD2|.|TRBJ2-7|TRBV4-2
TGTGCCAGCAGCCAAGAACTAGCGGGAGGGCCAGGGGAGCAGTACTTC
CASSQELAGGPGEQYF
>.|few|TRBJ2-5|TRBV9
TGTGCCAGCAGCGTAGATGGATCCCCAGAGACCCAGTACTTC
CASSVDGSPETQYF
>TRBD1|.|TRBJ1-1|TRBV12-3/TRBV12-4
TGTGCCAGCAGTAAATACAGGGGCCCAAACACTGAAGCTTTCTTT
CASSKYRGPNTEAFF
>.|few|TRBJ2-2|TRBV3-1
TGTGCCAGCAGCCACCCGGGACGGTACACCGGGGAGCTGTTTTTT
CASSHPGRYTGELFF
>.|few|TRBJ2-7|TRBV12-3/TRBV12-4
TGTGCCAGCAGTTCGGGGTTCGCTTACGAGCAGTACTTC
CASSSGFAYEQYF
>.|.|TRBJ2-7|TRBV29-1
TGCAGCGTCCGTCCCCCGAGCTCCTACGAGCAGTACTTC
CSVRPPSSYEQYF
>TRBD2|few|TRBJ2-4|TRBV19
TGTGCCAGTAGTATCCCCTCGGGGAGGGGCATTCAGTACTTC
CASSIPSGRGIQYF
>.|.|TRBJ1-2|TRBV4-3
TGCGCCAGCAGCCAAGAGAAAGGCTGGGCAGGTTATGGCTACACCTTC
CASSQEKGWAGYGYTF